The next 23 T cell receptor beta chains were all read from a single sample in a study of vaccination effects on CD4 cells after COVID-19. Peptide-pool stimulation followed by sequencing identified expanded antigen-specific CD4+ clonotypes in the ViraFEST assay. It was after approximately 11 days of culture that CD4+ T cells were isolated. Neither prior SARS-CoV-2 infection nor positive nucleocapsid antibodies were present in the vaccine recipients. These receptors lack a known antigen. Sequencing was performed with immunoSEQ multiplex PCR; in TCRdb, only in-frame clones are kept and a portion is missing. Counted here are 65,000 to 90,000 clones, 65% to 75% occurring once; the ten biggest clones make up roughly 2.9%. Here the sequenced sample was CD4+ T cells from PBMCs cultured with HCoV-NL63 spike peptides, taken before COVID-19 vaccination. These receptors were collected from a human donor who received a COVID-19 vaccine.

J is TRBJ2-1 and V is TRBV28; D possibly matches TRBD1 or TRBD2 (6 bases each). CDR1 and CDR2 (germline): MDHEN, SYDVKM. Trimming left V 8 bases short and J 2 bases short, with 7 bases between. The CDR3 length is 12 residues. For the CDR3, the DNA is TGTGCCAGCGGGGGGCCCTACAATGAGCAGTTCTTC. It yields the protein CASGGPYNEQFF.

V is TRBV6-5 and J is TRBJ2-7; 10 bases align to TRBD1. V trimming: 7 bases; J trimming: 7 bases; junction bases outside the gene matches: 7. The germline CDR1 and CDR2 sequences are MNHEY and SVGAGI. CDR3 length equals 13 residues. The DNA of the CDR3 is TGTGCCAGCACCCGGACAGGGGGTGGGGAGCAGTACGTC. Translation gives CASTRTGGGEQYV.

The genes are TRBV10-3 and TRBJ2-4; 8 bases are shared with TRBD1. This CDR3 comprises 13 residues. Germline CDR1 reads ENHRY; CDR2 reads SYGVKD. With V trimmed by 4 bases and J by 4 bases, 0 bases remained unmatched. This CDR3 is CAISGTGKNIQYF. The CDR3 coding sequence is TGTGCCATCAGTGGGACAGGGAAAAACATTCAGTACTTC.

The V and J genes are TRBV7-2 and TRBJ1-2; no firm D call. This CDR3 has 13 amino acids. V shed 1 base and J shed 6 bases, with 9 bases lying between them. Germline CDR1 SGHTA, CDR2 FQGNSA. CDR3 sequence reads: CASSLVQPDGYTF. CDR3 sequence (DNA): TGTGCCAGCAGCTTAGTCCAGCCGGATGGCTACACCTTC. The full variable domain, its missing parts supplied by reference TRBV7-2 and TRBJ1-2, is GAGVSQSPSNKVTEKGKDVELRCDPISGHTALYWYRQSLGQGLEFLIYFQGNSAPDKSGLPSDRFSAERTGGSVSTLTIQRTQQEDSAVYLCASSLVQPDGYTFGSGTRLTVV.

The chain joins TRBV29-1 to TRBJ2-1, with 8 bases fitting TRBD1. CDR1 is SQVTM and CDR2 is ANQGSEA in the germline V gene. Trimming at V came to 3 bases and at J to 8 bases, leaving 6 bases not matched to a gene. The CDR3 is 13 amino acids. The CDR3 DNA reads TGCAGCGTTGAGGGGACAGGAAAGGATGAGCAGTTCTTC. Protein product: CSVEGTGKDEQFF.

The chain links TRBV2 to TRBJ2-7; 10 bases align to TRBD1. This CDR3 contains 15 residues. With V trimmed by 6 bases and J by 0 bases, 5 bases remained unmatched. The germline V gene encodes CDR1 SNHLY and CDR2 FYNNEI. For the CDR3, the DNA is TGTGCCAGCAGAACCAGGACAGGGGGCTCCTACGAGCAGTACGTC. Translation: CASRTRTGGSYEQYV.

This chain joins TRBV12-3 or TRBV12-4 and TRBJ2-2; D is unresolved. V was shortened by 6 bases and J by 1 base, with 6 bases between the two germline ends. The CDR3 covers 13 residues. CDR3 region: CASSVRNTGELFF. The CDR3, as DNA: TGTGCCAGCAGCGTCAGGAACACCGGGGAGCTGTTTTTT.

This clone was counted once. The rearrangement links TRBV4-1 to TRBJ2-7, with a weak D call TRBD1 (5 bases). The germline CDR1 and CDR2 sequences are MGHRA and YSYEKL. This CDR3 comprises 15 residues. The V gene lost 2 bases and the J gene lost 0 bases, with 11 bases spanning the gap. The CDR3 sequence is CASSQNPTDSYEQYV. CDR3 DNA sequence: TGCGCCAGCAGCCAAAACCCGACAGACTCCTACGAGCAGTACGTC.

This chain uses TRBV7-3 with TRBJ2-7; D unresolved. Deletions cut 7 bases from V and 3 bases from J, with 7 bases between. Germline CDR1 SGHTA, CDR2 FQGTGA. This CDR3 contains 11 residues. The CDR3 sequence is CASNLGYEQYV. CDR3 bases: TGTGCCAGCAATCTGGGCTACGAGCAGTACGTC.

The chain couples TRBV30 to TRBJ2-1; tentatively, D is TRBD2 (6 bases). Trimming left V 2 bases short and J 9 bases short, with 20 bases between. The CDR3 consists of 15 residues. Germline CDR1 reads GTSNPN; CDR2 reads SVGIG (reference sequence). Written as DNA, the CDR3 is TGTGCCTGGAGTCCCTCCCGGACTAACGGTGGTGAGCAGTTCTTC. Translating it yields CAWSPSRTNGGEQFF.

The chain has TRBV2 and TRBJ2-7; D gene ambiguous. Germline values: CDR1 SNHLY, CDR2 FYNNEI. Trimming removed 6 bases from V and 2 bases from J, with 8 bases in between. The CDR3 loop spans 12 amino acids. CDR3: CASSKGTYEQYV. For the CDR3, the DNA is TGTGCCAGCAGCAAAGGGACCTACGAGCAGTACGTC.

This clone was observed a handful of times. At the DNA level, this CDR3 is encoded by other sequences in the same sample as well. The CDR3 region is CASSSQGAAGELFF. The CDR3 DNA is TGCGCCAGCAGCTCACAGGGGGCCGCCGGGGAGCTGTTTTTT. The chain carries TRBV5-1 and TRBJ2-2, with 9 bases fitting TRBD1. CDR1 is SGHRS and CDR2 is YFSETQ in the germline V gene. With 3 bases clipped from V and 6 bases from J, the junction kept 3 bases outside the gene matches. This CDR3 has 14 amino acids.

This chain links TRBV28 with TRBJ2-1; a possible D gene is TRBD1 (6 bases). The germline V gene has CDR1 MDHEN and CDR2 SYDVKM. V gave up 3 bases and J gave up 0 bases, with 15 bases separating them. The CDR3 runs to 17 residues. This CDR3 is CASSFYRDQISYNEQFF. The CDR3 nucleotides are TGTGCCAGCAGTTTTTACAGGGACCAAATCTCCTACAATGAGCAGTTCTTC.

The rearrangement uses TRBV30 and TRBJ2-5; TRBD1 might be the D (6 bases). V was pared by 2 bases and J by 5 bases, with 12 bases between. Germline V lookup: CDR1 GTSNPN, CDR2 SVGIG (reference sequence). This CDR3 region has 13 residues. The CDR3 loop is CAWSSGVGETQYF. CDR3 nucleotide sequence: TGTGCCTGGAGTTCAGGGGTAGGGGAGACCCAGTACTTC.

This chain joins TRBV29-1 and TRBJ1-4; unclear D gene. Germline V CDR1 and CDR2: SQVTM, ANQGSEA. V shed 7 bases and J shed 6 bases, with 15 bases lying between them. This CDR3 is built from 13 residues. In DNA form, the CDR3 reads TGCAGCGCTTGCGTCTCCGGTTATGAAAAACTGTTTTTT. Translating gives CSACVSGYEKLFF.

This chain links TRBV9 with TRBJ2-5; D remains unclear. The germline gives CDR1 SGDLS, CDR2 YYNGEE. V was pared by 0 bases and J by 2 bases, with 5 bases between. This CDR3 comprises 13 residues. The DNA of the CDR3 is TGTGCCAGCAGCGTAGATAGGCAAGAGACCCAGTACTTC. It specifies CASSVDRQETQYF.

The chain uses TRBV6-2 or TRBV6-3 and TRBJ2-6; D remains ambiguous. Trimming removed 0 bases at V and 0 bases at J, with 6 bases between. Germline CDR1 and CDR2: MNHEY and SVGEGT. This CDR3 is built from 16 residues. The CDR3 spells CASSYSGVSGANVLTF. The CDR3 bases are TGTGCCAGCAGTTACTCCGGAGTCTCTGGGGCCAACGTCCTGACTTTC.

V and J are TRBV5-1 and TRBJ1-5; perhaps TRBD1 as D (5 bases). Between the trimmed V and J ends, which lost 2 bases and 6 bases, there was a span of 9 bases. Germline values: CDR1 SGHRS, CDR2 YFSETQ. This CDR3 is 13 amino acids long. The CDR3 loop reads CASSFLGGQPQHF. CDR3 DNA sequence: TGCGCCAGCAGCTTCTTGGGGGGTCAGCCCCAGCATTTT.

This clone was detected only once. The gene calls are TRBV3-1 (or the pseudogene TRBV3-2) and TRBJ2-4; D is possibly TRBD1 (5 bases). The CDR3 is 13 residues long. CDR1 is LGHDT, CDR2 YNNKEL, per germline (reference sequence). Trimming stripped 2 bases from V and 8 bases from J, with 10 bases between. CDR3 bases: TGTGCCAGCAGCCAAACCCCAGGGTACATTCAGTACTTC. It is translated as CASSQTPGYIQYF.

This clone was counted a few times. The chain couples TRBV9 to TRBJ2-5, with unresolved D. Per the germline V gene, CDR1 is SGDLS and CDR2 is YYNGEE. The CDR3 is 13 amino acids. The ends were cut back, 7 bases at V and 3 bases at J, with 13 bases in the middle. Written as DNA, the CDR3 is TGTGCCAGCGGTCCTGCACAGAAAGAGACCCAGTACTTC. This encodes CASGPAQKETQYF.

The count of this clone is one. The chain uses TRBV12-3 or TRBV12-4 and TRBJ1-1; 8 positions match TRBD1. The CDR3 totals 13 residues. With 6 bases clipped from V and 10 bases from J, the junction kept 10 bases outside the gene matches. CDR3 amino acids: CASSPRTGQGAFF. CDR3 DNA: TGTGCCAGCAGCCCTAGGACAGGACAGGGAGCTTTCTTT.

This chain connects TRBV18 to TRBJ1-1, with TRBD1 as a possible D gene (5 bases). V gave up 3 bases and J gave up 2 bases, with 16 bases separating them. CDR3 length: 16 residues. CDR1 and CDR2 from the germline V gene are KGHSH and LQKENI. CDR3 DNA sequence: TGTGCCAGCTCACCCGGGACTTTTGGTCGCAACACTGAAGCTTTCTTT. Its translation: CASSPGTFGRNTEAFF.

The rearrangement uses TRBV28 and TRBJ1-4; no clear D gene. This CDR3 contains 15 residues. Looked up from germline, CDR1 is MDHEN and CDR2 is SYDVKM. Trimming shortened V by 5 bases and J by 8 bases, and 18 bases separated the two germline ends. The CDR3 spells CASSTPLGGGEKLFF. CDR3 bases: TGTGCCAGCAGTACCCCCCTCGGCGGTGGAGAAAAACTGTTTTTT.